These 19 T cell receptor beta chains were sequenced from one sample in a study of T cell responses to AZD1222 COVID-19 vaccine. The assay was immunoSEQ multiplex PCR, and TCRdb's table has in-frame clones only and misses some. Found here are roughly 140,000 clones, roughly 88% of them singletons; the top ten hold roughly 3.5%. This sample comprised peripheral blood, obtained on day 0 of MenACWY control vaccination. These receptors all stem from an adult in good health.

V is TRBV12-2 and J is TRBJ1-5; the table names TRBD1, a call not compared with the DNA. TRBV12-2 is an annotated pseudogene. CDR3 length: 14 residues. CDR3 amino acids: CASRIDRVGQPQHF. The DNA of the CDR3 is TGTGCAAGTCGCATCGACAGGGTTGGTCAGCCCCAGCATTTT.

The chain uses TRBV6-5 and TRBJ2-2; D call uncertain. There are 14 residues in the CDR3. Germline values: CDR1 MNHEY, CDR2 SVGAGI. Trimming pared 8 bases from V and 1 base from J, leaving 11 bases between. The CDR3 loop is CASLSLMNTGELFF. The CDR3 nucleotides read TGTGCCAGCCTATCTCTAATGAACACCGGGGAGCTGTTTTTT.

The chain has TRBV19 and TRBJ1-2, with a tentative D call TRBD1 (5 bases). V lost 0 bases and J lost 3, with 11 bases in between. This CDR3 spans 15 amino acids. Looked up from germline, CDR1 is LNHDA and CDR2 is SQIVND (reference sequence). CDR3 in amino acids: CASSIDVRRDYGYTF. CDR3 DNA: TGTGCCAGTAGTATAGATGTTCGCAGGGACTATGGCTACACCTTC.

This clone was picked up one time. This chain links TRBV6-2 or TRBV6-3 with TRBJ2-7, with TRBD2 identical over 11 bases. The germline V gene has CDR1 MNHEY and CDR2 SVGEGT. The CDR3 is 16 residues long. J lost 0 bases, V lost 3 bases, and 4 bases had no gene match. The CDR3 bases are TGTGCCAGCAGTTATCCGACTAGCGGGATCTCCTACGAGCAGTACTTC. Encoded protein: CASSYPTSGISYEQYF.

The chain uses TRBV6-1 and TRBJ1-2; D is ambiguous. With 3 bases removed from V and 1 base from J, the gap between germline ends came to 3 bases. Germline assignment: CDR1 MNHNS and CDR2 SASEGT. There are 12 residues in the CDR3. The CDR3 sequence is CASSDDNYGYTF. The CDR3 DNA follows: TGTGCCAGCAGTGACGATAACTATGGCTACACCTTC.

This clone was seen just once. The V gene is TRBV27, the J gene TRBJ2-3, with 9 bases lining up with TRBD2. CDR1 and CDR2 from the germline V gene are MNHEY and SMNVEV (reference sequence). The CDR3 covers 15 residues. V gave up 3 bases and J gave up 2 bases; unmatched junction bases: 3. CDR3 bases: TGTGCCAGCAGTTTGCTAGCGGGAATCACAGATACGCAGTATTTT. This gives the protein CASSLLAGITDTQYF.

The V gene is TRBV2, the J gene TRBJ1-2; 8 bases are a match to TRBD1. The J segment lost 6 bases and the V segment lost 6 bases, leaving 9 bases of the junction unmatched. Germline V gene sequence: CDR1 SNHLY, CDR2 FYNNEI. This CDR3 spans 14 amino acids. The CDR3 nucleotides are TGTGCCAGCAGCGGACGGACAGGGAAAAATGGCTACACCTTC. Residues: CASSGRTGKNGYTF.

The chain has TRBV14 and TRBJ2-7; D ambiguous. Deletions cut 4 bases from V and 6 bases from J, with 10 bases between. Germline CDR1 SGHDN, CDR2 FVKESK. This CDR3 contains 12 residues. The CDR3 sequence: CASSRDSREQYF. The CDR3, as DNA: TGTGCCAGCAGCCGAGATTCGCGCGAGCAGTACTTC. Using reference TRBV14 and TRBJ2-7 for the parts outside the CDR3, the full variable domain is EAGVTQFPSHSVIEKGQTVTLRCDPISGHDNLYWYRRVMGKEIKFLLHFVKESKQDESGMPNNRFLAERTGGTYSTLKVQPAELEDSGVYFCASSRDSREQYFGPGTRLTVT.

The chain combines TRBV9 with TRBJ1-1; 7 nucleotides line up with TRBD1. The V segment lost 5 bases and the J segment 3 bases; nucleotides outside the gene matches: 4. Germline values: CDR1 SGDLS, CDR2 YYNGEE. The CDR3 length is 13 residues. The CDR3 region has the DNA TGTGCCAGCAGGACAGGGTCGGACACTGAAGCTTTCTTT. Its protein is CASRTGSDTEAFF.

The J gene is TRBJ2-2, the V gene TRBV7-2; D uncertain. Germline CDR1 and CDR2: SGHTA and FQGNSA. There are 17 residues in the CDR3. Trimming took 5 bases from V and 3 from J, leaving 19 bases between them. The CDR3 sequence: CASSTPGRGVDTGELFF. The CDR3 DNA sequence: TGTGCCAGCAGCACTCCCGGGCGAGGAGTGGACACCGGGGAGCTGTTTTTT.

This clone has only one observation. The CDR3 region is CASSYSGSAGLNYGYTF. In DNA form, the CDR3 reads TGTGCCAGCAGTTATAGTGGATCGGCAGGACTCAACTATGGCTACACCTTC. The chain employs TRBV6-2 or TRBV6-3 and TRBJ1-2; D remains ambiguous. The CDR3 extends over 17 amino acids. Between the trimmed V and J ends, which lost 3 bases and 2 bases, there was a span of 19 bases. Per the germline V gene, CDR1 is MNHEY and CDR2 is SVGEGT.

The DNA for the CDR3 is TGTGCCAGCAGGCCCCCCGGACTAGCGACCCACATTCAGTACTTC. It is translated as CASRPPGLATHIQYF. The chain is built from TRBV6-5 and TRBJ2-4; 9 bases line up with TRBD2. Germline V gives CDR1 MNHEY, CDR2 SVGAGI. V was clipped by 6 bases and J by 8 bases; unmatched bases: 11. CDR3 length: 15 residues.

The chain is built from TRBV15 and TRBJ1-5; TRBD1 might be the D (6 bases). This CDR3 region has 15 residues. Germline CDR1 and CDR2: LNHNV and YYDKDF (reference sequence). V lost 1 base to trimming and J lost 3 bases, with 10 bases between them. This chain's CDR3 is CATSRAGAFNQPQHF. In DNA, the CDR3 is TGTGCCACCAGCAGAGCAGGGGCTTTCAATCAGCCCCAGCATTTT.

The chain recombines TRBV18 with TRBJ1-2, with 7 bases identical to TRBD1. The trim removed 6 bases at V and 3 bases at J, leaving 10 bases unmatched. The CDR3 consists of 15 residues. Germline values: CDR1 KGHSH, CDR2 LQKENI. Written as DNA, the CDR3 is TGTGCCAGCTCCTCCTTTCTAACAGGGGACTATGGCTACACCTTC. Translating it yields CASSSFLTGDYGYTF.

V and J are TRBV19 and TRBJ1-5; tentative D call: TRBD1 (6 bases). This CDR3 is 16 amino acids long. V lost 3 bases and J lost 2, with 14 bases in between. CDR1 is LNHDA, CDR2 SQIVND, per germline (reference sequence). CDR3 loop: CASSMYSGAGNQPQHF. In DNA form, the CDR3 reads TGTGCCAGTAGTATGTATTCAGGGGCGGGCAATCAGCCCCAGCATTTT.

V gene TRBV7-2 combines with J gene TRBJ2-6; 8 bases fit TRBD2. The germline gives CDR1 SGHTA, CDR2 FQGNSA. V gave up 5 bases and J gave up 4 bases; unmatched junction bases: 10. The CDR3 is made up of 17 amino acids. This CDR3 reads CASSGYGLALGANVLTF. The CDR3 nucleotides are TGTGCCAGCAGCGGGTACGGACTAGCTCTCGGGGCCAACGTCCTGACTTTC.

The chain joins TRBV7-3 to TRBJ2-1; 9 nucleotides align to TRBD1. This CDR3 comprises 15 residues. The germline CDR1 and CDR2 sequences are SGHTA and FQGTGA. Trimming cost V 3 bases and J 2 bases; bases outside gene matches: 2. CDR3 in DNA: TGTGCCAGCAGCTTGGGACAGGGAACCTACAATGAGCAGTTCTTC. The encoded protein is CASSLGQGTYNEQFF.

This clone appeared a few times. The J gene is TRBJ2-1, the V gene TRBV18; tentatively, D is TRBD2 (5 bases). Trimming removed 2 bases at V and 6 bases at J, with 11 bases between. The CDR3 totals 14 residues. In germline, CDR1 is KGHSH, CDR2 LQKENI. In DNA, the CDR3 is TGTGCCAGCTCACCAGAGGGAGCGGTCAATGAGCAGTTCTTC. This encodes CASSPEGAVNEQFF.

The V and J genes are TRBV5-4 and TRBJ1-3, with D perhaps TRBD1 (6 bases). Per germline, CDR1 SGHNT and CDR2 YYREEE (reference sequence). Trimming took 5 bases from V and 0 from J, leaving 15 bases between them. The CDR3 length is 16 residues. As DNA, the CDR3 is TGTGCCAGCAGACGGGACATTCAGAGCTCTGGAAACACCATATATTTT. This encodes CASRRDIQSSGNTIYF. The variable domain in full, completed from reference TRBV5-4 and TRBJ1-3, reads ETGVTQSPTHLIKTRGQQVTLRCSSQSGHNTVSWYQQALGQGPQFIFQYYREEENGRGNFPPRFSGLQFPNYSSELNVNALELDDSALYLCASRRDIQSSGNTIYFGEGSWLTVV.